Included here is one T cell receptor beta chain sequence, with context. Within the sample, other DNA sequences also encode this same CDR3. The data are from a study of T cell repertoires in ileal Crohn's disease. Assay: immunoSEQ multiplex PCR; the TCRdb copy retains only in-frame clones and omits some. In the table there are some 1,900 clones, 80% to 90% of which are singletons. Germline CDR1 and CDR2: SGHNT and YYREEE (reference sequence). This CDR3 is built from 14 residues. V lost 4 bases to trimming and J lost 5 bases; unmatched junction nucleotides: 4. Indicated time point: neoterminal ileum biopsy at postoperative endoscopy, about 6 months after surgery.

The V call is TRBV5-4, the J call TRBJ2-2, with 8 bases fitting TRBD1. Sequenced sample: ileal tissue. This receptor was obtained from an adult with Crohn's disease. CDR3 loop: CASSRQGSTGELFF. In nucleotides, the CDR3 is TGTGCCAGCAGCCGACAGGGGTCAACCGGGGAGCTGTTTTTT. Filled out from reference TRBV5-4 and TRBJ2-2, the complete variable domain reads ETGVTQSPTHLIKTRGQQVTLRCSSQSGHNTVSWYQQALGQGPQFIFQYYREEENGRGNFPPRFSGLQFPNYSSELNVNALELDDSALYLCASSRQGSTGELFFGEGSRLTVL.